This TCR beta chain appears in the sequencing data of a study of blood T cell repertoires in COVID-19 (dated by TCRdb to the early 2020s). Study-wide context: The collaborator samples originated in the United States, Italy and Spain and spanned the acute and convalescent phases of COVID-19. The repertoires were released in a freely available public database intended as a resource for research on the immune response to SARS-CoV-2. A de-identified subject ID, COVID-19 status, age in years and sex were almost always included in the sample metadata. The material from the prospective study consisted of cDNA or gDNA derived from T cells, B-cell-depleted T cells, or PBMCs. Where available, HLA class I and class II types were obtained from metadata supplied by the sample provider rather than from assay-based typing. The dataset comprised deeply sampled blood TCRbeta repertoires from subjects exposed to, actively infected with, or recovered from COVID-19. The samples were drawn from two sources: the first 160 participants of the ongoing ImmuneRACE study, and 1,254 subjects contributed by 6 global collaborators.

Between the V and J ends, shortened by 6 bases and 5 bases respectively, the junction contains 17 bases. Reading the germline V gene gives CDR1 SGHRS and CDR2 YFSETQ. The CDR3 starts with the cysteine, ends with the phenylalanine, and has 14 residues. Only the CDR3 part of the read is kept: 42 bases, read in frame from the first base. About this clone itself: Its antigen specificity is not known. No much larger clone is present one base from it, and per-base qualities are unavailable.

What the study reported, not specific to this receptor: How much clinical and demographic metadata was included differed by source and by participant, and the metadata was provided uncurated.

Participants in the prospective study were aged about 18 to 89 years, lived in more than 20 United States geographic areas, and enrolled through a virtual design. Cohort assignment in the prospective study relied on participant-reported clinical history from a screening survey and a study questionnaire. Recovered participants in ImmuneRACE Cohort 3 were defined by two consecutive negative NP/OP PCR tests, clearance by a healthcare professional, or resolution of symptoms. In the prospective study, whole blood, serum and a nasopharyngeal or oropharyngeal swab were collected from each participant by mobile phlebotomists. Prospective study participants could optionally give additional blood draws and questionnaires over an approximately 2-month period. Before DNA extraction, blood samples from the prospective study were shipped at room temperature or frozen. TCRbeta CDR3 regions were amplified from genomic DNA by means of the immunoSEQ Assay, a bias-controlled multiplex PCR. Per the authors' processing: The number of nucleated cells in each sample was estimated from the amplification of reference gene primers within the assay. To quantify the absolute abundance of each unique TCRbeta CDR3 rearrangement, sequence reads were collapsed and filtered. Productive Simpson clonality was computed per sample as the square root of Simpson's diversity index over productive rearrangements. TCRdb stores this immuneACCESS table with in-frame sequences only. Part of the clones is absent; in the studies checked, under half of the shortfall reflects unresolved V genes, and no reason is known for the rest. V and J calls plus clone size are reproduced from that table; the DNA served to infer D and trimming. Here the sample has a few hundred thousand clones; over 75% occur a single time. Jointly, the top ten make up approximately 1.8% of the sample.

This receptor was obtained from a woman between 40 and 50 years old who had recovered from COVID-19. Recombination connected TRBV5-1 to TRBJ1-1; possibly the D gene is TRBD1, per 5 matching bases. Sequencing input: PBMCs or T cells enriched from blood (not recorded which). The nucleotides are TGCGCCAGCAATTTCAATTCAGGGTTTACTGAAGCTTTCTTT. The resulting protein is CASNFNSGFTEAFF.